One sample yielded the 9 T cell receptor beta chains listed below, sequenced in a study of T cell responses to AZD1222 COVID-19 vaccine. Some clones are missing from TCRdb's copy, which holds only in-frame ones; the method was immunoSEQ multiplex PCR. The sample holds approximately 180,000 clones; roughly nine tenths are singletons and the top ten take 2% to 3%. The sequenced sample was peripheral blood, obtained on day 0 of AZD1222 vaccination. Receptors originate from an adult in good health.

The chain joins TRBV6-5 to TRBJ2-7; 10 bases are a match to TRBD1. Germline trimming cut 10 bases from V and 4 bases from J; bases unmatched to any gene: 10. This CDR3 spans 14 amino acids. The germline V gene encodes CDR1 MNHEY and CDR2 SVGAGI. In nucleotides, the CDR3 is TGTGCCACTCTACGGGAGGGACAGGGGTACGAGCAGTACTTC. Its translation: CATLREGQGYEQYF.

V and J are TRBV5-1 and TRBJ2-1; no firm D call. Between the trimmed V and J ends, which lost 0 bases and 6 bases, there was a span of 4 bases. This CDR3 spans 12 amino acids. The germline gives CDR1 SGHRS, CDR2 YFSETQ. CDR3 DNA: TGCGCCAGCAGCTTGGAGGGCAATGAGCAGTTCTTC. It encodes CASSLEGNEQFF.

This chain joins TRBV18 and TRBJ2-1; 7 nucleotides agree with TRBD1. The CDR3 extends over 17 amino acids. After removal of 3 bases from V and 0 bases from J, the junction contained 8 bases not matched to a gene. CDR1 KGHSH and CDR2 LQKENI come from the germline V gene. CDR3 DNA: TGTGCCAGCTCACCTAAAACAGGGGTGAGCTCCTACAATGAGCAGTTCTTC. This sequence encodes CASSPKTGVSSYNEQFF.

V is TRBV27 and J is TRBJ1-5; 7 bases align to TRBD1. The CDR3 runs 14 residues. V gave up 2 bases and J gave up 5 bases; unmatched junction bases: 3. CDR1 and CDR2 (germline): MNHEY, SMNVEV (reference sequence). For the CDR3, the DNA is TGTGCCAGCAGTTTAAGAACAGGGGATCAGCCCCAGCATTTT. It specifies CASSLRTGDQPQHF.

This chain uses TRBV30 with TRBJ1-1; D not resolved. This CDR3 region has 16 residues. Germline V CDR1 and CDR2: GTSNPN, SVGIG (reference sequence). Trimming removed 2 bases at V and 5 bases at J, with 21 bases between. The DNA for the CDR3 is TGTGCCTGGAGTCCCCCCCGGATCGGGCGACGGACTGAAGCTTTCTTT. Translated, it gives CAWSPPRIGRRTEAFF.

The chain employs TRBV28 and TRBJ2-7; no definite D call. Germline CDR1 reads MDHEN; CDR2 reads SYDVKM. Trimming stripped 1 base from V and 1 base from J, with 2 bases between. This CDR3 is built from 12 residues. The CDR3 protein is CASSLFSYEQYF. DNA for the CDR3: TGTGCCAGCAGTTTATTTTCCTACGAGCAGTACTTC.

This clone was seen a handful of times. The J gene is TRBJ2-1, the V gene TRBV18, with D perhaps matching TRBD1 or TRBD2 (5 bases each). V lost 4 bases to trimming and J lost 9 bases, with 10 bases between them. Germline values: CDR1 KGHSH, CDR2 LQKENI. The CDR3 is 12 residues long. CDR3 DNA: TGTGCCAGCTCACGTCGGGACGGTGAGCAGTTCTTC. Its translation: CASSRRDGEQFF.

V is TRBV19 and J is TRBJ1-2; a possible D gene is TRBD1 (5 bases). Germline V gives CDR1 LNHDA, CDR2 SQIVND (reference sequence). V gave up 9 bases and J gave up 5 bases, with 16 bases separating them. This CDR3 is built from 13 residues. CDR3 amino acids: CASLEGLRYGYTF. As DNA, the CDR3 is TGTGCCAGCCTGGAGGGGCTGAGGTATGGCTACACCTTC. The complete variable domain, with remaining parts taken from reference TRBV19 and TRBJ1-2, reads DGGITQSPKYLFRKEGQNVTLSCEQNLNHDAMYWYRQDPGQGLRLIYYSQIVNDFQKGDIAEGYSVSREKKESFPLTVTSAQKNPTAFYLCASLEGLRYGYTFGSGTRLTVV.

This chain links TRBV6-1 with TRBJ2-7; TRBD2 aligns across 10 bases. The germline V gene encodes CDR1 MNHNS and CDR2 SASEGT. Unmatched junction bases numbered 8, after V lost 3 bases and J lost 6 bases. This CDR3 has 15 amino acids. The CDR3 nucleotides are TGTGCCAGCAGTGATCTAGCGGGAGAAGAAGGCGAGCAGTACTTC. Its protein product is CASSDLAGEEGEQYF.